One and the same sample provided the 22 T cell receptor beta chains below, sequenced in a study of post-analysis software for immune sequencing data. Tagging with unique molecular identifiers was a feature of the TCR beta cDNA libraries. TCRdb analysed the PCR reads with MiXCR anew, one entry per CDR3 protein. Found here are roughly 800,000 distinct CDR3 sequences, about 45% of them singletons; the top ten hold 4.9%. General observations from the study: When patients were compared with controls, four to six TRBV segments were more frequent, TRBV5-6, TRBV5-1 and TRBV20-1 among them.

No cognate antigen is known for these TCRs. The sequencing input was blood. The receptors were gathered from a girl between 5 and 17 years old with multiple sclerosis.

The rearrangement links TRBV27 to TRBJ2-7, with 8 bases fitting TRBD1. Trimming took 7 bases from V and 6 from J; bases not matched to a gene: 11. The CDR3 consists of 14 residues. Per germline, CDR1 MNHEY and CDR2 SMNVEV (reference sequence). CDR3 in amino acids: CASTSTGEMVEQYF. The CDR3 DNA sequence: TGTGCCAGCACTTCGACAGGGGAGATGGTCGAGCAGTACTTC.

The chain joins TRBV28 to TRBJ2-7; no definite D call. The CDR3 totals 11 residues. Germline V lookup: CDR1 MDHEN, CDR2 SYDVKM. The V end was cut by 7 bases, the J end by 2 bases, with 6 bases between. The CDR3 loop reads CASNSAYEQYF. CDR3 in DNA: TGTGCCAGCAACAGCGCCTACGAGCAGTACTTC.

This clonotype came up a few times. In DNA form, the CDR3 reads TGCGCCAGCGCGGGACAGGGATTCTACGAGCAGTACTTC. Residues: CASAGQGFYEQYF. The gene calls are TRBV5-1 and TRBJ2-7; TRBD1 aligns across 9 bases. The CDR3 runs 13 residues. The J segment lost 3 bases and the V segment lost 7 bases, leaving 5 bases of the junction unmatched. The germline V gene has CDR1 SGHRS and CDR2 YFSETQ. Drawing the rest from reference TRBV5-1 and TRBJ2-7, the complete variable domain is KAGVTQTPRYLIKTRGQQVTLSCSPISGHRSVSWYQQTPGQGLQFLFEYFSETQRNKGNFPGRFSGRQFSNSRSEMNVSTLELGDSALYLCASAGQGFYEQYFGPGTRLTVT.

The chain employs TRBV29-1 and TRBJ2-5; a weak D match, TRBD2 (5 bases). CDR1 SQVTM and CDR2 ANQGSEA come from the germline V gene. The CDR3 extends over 13 amino acids. V was cut by 5 bases and J by 2 bases, with 12 bases left in between. DNA for the CDR3: TGCAGCGTTAGGCGGGTGTCACAAGAGACCCAGTACTTC. The encoded protein is CSVRRVSQETQYF.

The chain has TRBV4-1 and TRBJ2-5; D perhaps matches TRBD1 (6 bases). The V gene's germline CDR1 is MGHRA and CDR2 YSYEKL. Trimming left V 0 bases short and J 5 bases short, with 13 bases between. This CDR3 is built from 15 residues. CDR3 in amino acids: CASSQDLRGRETQYF. The CDR3 bases are TGCGCCAGCAGCCAAGACCTCAGGGGACGGGAGACCCAGTACTTC.

V usage is TRBV29-1 and J usage is TRBJ2-3; 8 bases map to TRBD1. The CDR3 sequence is 15 residues long. J lost 0 bases, V lost 4 bases, and 6 bases had no gene match. Looked up from germline, CDR1 is SQVTM and CDR2 is ANQGSEA. The CDR3, as DNA: TGCAGCGTTGCCTACCGACAGGGGAGCACAGATACGCAGTATTTT. This translates into CSVAYRQGSTDTQYF.

The chain links TRBV15 to TRBJ1-1; D not resolved. Trimming left V 0 bases short and J 6 bases short, with 11 bases between. The CDR3 spans 14 residues. CDR1 is LNHNV and CDR2 is YYDKDF in the germline V gene (reference sequence). CDR3 residues: CATSREGAKAEAFF. The DNA for the CDR3 is TGTGCCACCAGCAGAGAAGGAGCGAAGGCTGAAGCTTTCTTT.

The chain is built from TRBV7-3 and TRBJ2-7; D might be TRBD1 or TRBD2, each matching 5 bases. V lost 0 bases to trimming and J lost 5 bases, with 14 bases between them. From germline, CDR1 is SGHTA and CDR2 FQGTGA. CDR3 length: 15 amino acids. The CDR3 region is CASSLTPGPQNEQYF. In DNA, the CDR3 is TGTGCCAGCAGCTTAACGCCGGGACCCCAGAACGAGCAGTACTTC. Complete variable domain (other parts from reference TRBV7-3 and TRBJ2-7): GAGVSQTPSNKVTEKGKYVELRCDPISGHTALYWYRQSLGQGPEFLIYFQGTGAADDSGLPNDRFFAVRPEGSVSTLKIQRTERGDSAVYLCASSLTPGPQNEQYFGPGTRLTVT.

This CDR3 reads CASSQDTARTEAFF. CDR3 coding DNA: TGTGCCAGCAGCCAAGATACAGCGAGGACTGAAGCTTTCTTT. This chain connects TRBV4-2 to TRBJ1-1; D gene ambiguous. The CDR3 loop spans 14 amino acids. Between the trimmed V and J ends, which lost 0 bases and 5 bases, there was a span of 10 bases. Germline-derived CDR1 and CDR2 are LGHNA and YNFKEQ.

In the case of this clonotype: This may be a read error, as it is one base from a much larger clone. CDR3 in amino acids: CSANRGSEQYF. Written as DNA, the CDR3 is TGCAGTGCTAACAGGGGGAGTGAGCAGTACTTC. The gene calls are TRBV20-1 and TRBJ2-4, with 8 bases fitting TRBD1. CDR3 size: 11 residues. V trimming: 4 bases; J trimming: 13 bases; junction bases outside the gene matches: 6. Germline-derived CDR1 and CDR2 are DFQATT and SNEGSKA (reference sequence).

This clonotype has only a few counts. This chain uses TRBV29-1 with TRBJ2-4; 12 nucleotides match TRBD2. V was clipped by 1 base and J by 2 bases; unmatched bases: 6. The CDR3 is made up of 17 amino acids. Germline V gene lookup returns CDR1 SQVTM and CDR2 ANQGSEA. CDR3 sequence (DNA): TGCAGCGTTGAAGGACTAGCGGGAGTCAGAACCAAAAACATTCAGTACTTC. Translation: CSVEGLAGVRTKNIQYF. Together with reference TRBV29-1 and TRBJ2-4, the CDR3 gives the full variable domain: SAVISQKPSRDICQRGTSLTIQCQVDSQVTMMFWYRQQPGQSLTLIATANQGSEATYESGFVIDKFPISRPNLTFSTLTVSNMSPEDSSIYLCSVEGLAGVRTKNIQYFGAGTRLSVL.

Only a few counts were recorded for this clonotype. This chain joins TRBV29-1 and TRBJ1-2; maybe TRBD1 (5 bases). Germline V gene lookup returns CDR1 SQVTM and CDR2 ANQGSEA. V was cut by 0 bases and J by 4 bases, with 15 bases left in between. This CDR3 contains 15 residues. As DNA, the CDR3 is TGCAGCGTTGAAGATCGGCAGGGCGGCGGCTATGGCTACACCTTC. Amino acid sequence: CSVEDRQGGGYGYTF.

V usage is TRBV21-1 and J usage is TRBJ2-3; the table names TRBD1, a call not compared with the DNA. TRBV21-1 has pseudogene status. This CDR3 is built from 17 residues. CDR3 protein: CASSKGRTGVSTDTQYF. The CDR3 DNA follows: TGTGCCAGCAGCAAGGGACGGACAGGAGTTAGCACAGATACGCAGTATTTT.

This clonotype occurred a few times. The V call is TRBV29-1, the J call TRBJ2-2; 9 nucleotides match TRBD1. Trimming removed 6 bases from V and 4 bases from J; junction bases left unmatched: 9. Germline loops: CDR1 SQVTM, CDR2 ANQGSEA. The CDR3 is made up of 15 amino acids. This CDR3 is CSVLTGGVSTGELFF. The CDR3 DNA follows: TGCAGCGTCTTGACAGGGGGGGTGAGCACCGGGGAGCTGTTTTTT.

The V gene is TRBV7-2, the J gene TRBJ2-2; D perhaps matches TRBD2 (6 bases). In germline, CDR1 is SGHTA, CDR2 FQGNSA. The CDR3 has 16 residues. Deletions cut 2 bases from V and 3 bases from J, with 13 bases between. CDR3 amino acids: CASSLLLGGDTGELFF. The DNA for the CDR3 is TGTGCCAGCAGCTTACTGCTGGGGGGTGACACCGGGGAGCTGTTTTTT.

The gene calls are TRBV5-6 and TRBJ2-7; possibly TRBD2 for D (6 bases). In germline, CDR1 is SGHDT, CDR2 YYEEEE. The CDR3 sequence is 14 residues long. V lost 4 bases, J lost 6 bases, and 17 bases lay in between. The CDR3 here is CASSRPGLPSEQYF. CDR3 DNA sequence: TGTGCCAGCAGCCGGCCGGGACTCCCTTCCGAGCAGTACTTC. The full variable domain, with the rest looked up from reference TRBV5-6 and TRBJ2-7, is DAGVTQSPTHLIKTRGQQVTLRCSPKSGHDTVSWYQQALGQGPQFIFQYYEEEERQRGNFPDRFSGHQFPNYSSELNVNALLLGDSALYLCASSRPGLPSEQYFGPGTRLTVT.

V usage is TRBV20-1 and J usage is TRBJ2-7; 7 positions match TRBD1. Germline CDR1 and CDR2: DFQATT and SNEGSKA (reference sequence). The CDR3 runs to 16 residues. The trim removed 5 bases at V and 3 bases at J, leaving 16 bases unmatched. The CDR3 loop is CSASRSGTVSYYEQYF. As DNA, the CDR3 is TGCAGTGCTTCCCGATCTGGGACAGTCAGTTACTACGAGCAGTACTTC.

The CDR3 protein is CASSLDPDRHNIQYF. As DNA, the CDR3 is TGCGCCAGCAGCCTTGATCCCGACCGTCATAACATTCAGTACTTC. The V gene is TRBV5-1, the J gene TRBJ2-4; D not certain. The CDR3 loop spans 15 amino acids. The germline CDR1 and CDR2 sequences are SGHRS and YFSETQ. The ends were cut back, 4 bases at V and 7 bases at J, with 18 bases in the middle.

In its sample, this clonotype was seen a few times. The gene calls are TRBV2 and TRBJ2-7; D not certain. Between the trimmed V and J ends, which lost 8 bases and 3 bases, there was a span of 8 bases. Germline lookup yields CDR1 SNHLY and CDR2 FYNNEI. The CDR3 has 11 residues. The DNA of the CDR3 is TGTGCCAGCGGGGAAGGCTACGAGCAGTACTTC. Encoded protein: CASGEGYEQYF. Full variable domain (outside the CDR3, taken from reference TRBV2 and TRBJ2-7): EPEVTQTPSHQVTQMGQEVILRCVPISNHLYFYWYRQILGQKVEFLVSFYNNEISEKSEIFDDQFSVERPDGSNFTLKIRSTKLEDSAMYFCASGEGYEQYFGPGTRLTVT.

This clonotype was observed a few times. The chain uses TRBV5-1 and TRBJ2-3, with 12 bases fitting TRBD2. J lost 5 bases, V lost 5 bases, and 0 bases had no gene match. CDR1 is SGHRS, CDR2 YFSETQ, per germline. This CDR3 spans 13 amino acids. CDR3 nucleotide sequence: TGCGCCAGCAGACTAGCGGGAGGAGATACGCAGTATTTT. Its translation: CASRLAGGDTQYF.

This clonotype has a handful of counts. The chain is built from TRBV27 and TRBJ2-3, with unresolved D. Trimming stripped 3 bases from V and 4 bases from J, with 5 bases between. Germline lookup yields CDR1 MNHEY and CDR2 SMNVEV (reference sequence). This CDR3 comprises 12 residues. The CDR3 sequence: CASSFFPDTQYF. The CDR3 nucleotides are TGTGCCAGCAGTTTTTTCCCAGATACGCAGTATTTT.

The sample holds a few counts of this clonotype. The V and J genes are TRBV9 and TRBJ2-5, with D perhaps TRBD1 (6 bases). The end of the DNA fits TRBJ2-7 better, so the J call may be wrong. This CDR3 is built from 14 residues. Germline V gives CDR1 SGDLS, CDR2 YYNGEE. The DNA of the CDR3 is TGTGCCAGCAGCGTTGGGAACAGGGCGTACGAGCAGTACTTC. Translation: CASSVGNRAYEQYF.